The present T cell receptor (beta chain) was sequenced within a study of neoadjuvant nivolumab and ipilimumab in lung cancer. For this clone: What it recognizes is unknown.

Assay used: immunoSEQ multiplex PCR; TCRdb lists only in-frame clones, some missing. This table holds 9,100 or so clones, 77% found once. Whole-study results and caveats: Resected tumors had greater TCR richness and clonality than uninvolved lung.

V trimming: 2 bases; J trimming: 10 bases; junction bases outside the gene matches: 7. The germline CDR1 and CDR2 sequences are SGHRS and YFSETQ. This CDR3 is 13 amino acids long. This chain connects TRBV5-1 to TRBJ2-5, with 8 bases matching TRBD1. The sample in question was tumor tissue, obtained after neoadjuvant nivolumab, alone or with ipilimumab, at or shortly before surgery. The sequence was collected from an adult with non-small cell lung cancer. The CDR3 is CASSFGQGGIQYF. The DNA of the CDR3 is TGCGCCAGCAGCTTCGGACAGGGAGGTATCCAGTACTTC.